The clone carrying this TCR beta chain has at least ten counts. Its antigen is undetermined. This sample was included in a study of blood T cells in healthy people across ages. Study-wide points: The long-lived group displayed more naive CD4+ cells, plus higher diversity, than the aged donors did. As age increased, TCR beta diversity per million T cells fell in a roughly linear fashion.

V lost 6 bases to trimming and J lost 2 bases, with 14 bases between them. There are 13 residues in the CDR3. Germline V CDR1 and CDR2: DFQATT, SNEGSKA (reference sequence). Through a sample-barcoded 5' primer and a J-beta primer mix, a second PCR was run for 7 to 11 cycles. TCRdb independently ran MiXCR on the 5' RACE reads; one entry per CDR3 protein. The sample includes about 640,000 distinct CDR3 sequences, roughly 31% seen only once; the top ten take 15% to 19%. Peripheral blood was drawn, ten milliliters per donor. The extraction recovered at least 5 micrograms of total RNA per sample. The receptor comes from a woman at least 80 years old in good health. V gene TRBV20-1 combines with J gene TRBJ2-7; maybe TRBD2 (6 bases). Sequencing used blood. Written as DNA, the CDR3 is TGCAGTGCCCCGGGTGCGGGAACCTACGAGCAGTACTTC. Protein: CSAPGAGTYEQYF.